This T cell receptor beta chain was found in a study of blood T cell repertoires in COVID-19. Authors' data handling: Estimates of nucleated cell counts were drawn from the amplification of reference gene primers. Using immunoSEQ multiplex PCR, the repertoire was profiled, and TCRdb retains in-frame clones only, with some absent. D and trimming were read from the DNA, whereas the V and J calls and clone size are those reported in that table. The top ten hold about 3% of the sample, which has about 99,000 clones, around 90% seen once. The CDR3 runs to 16 residues. The V gene lost 3 bases and the J gene lost 6 bases, with 15 bases spanning the gap. Germline loops: CDR1 KGHSH, CDR2 LQKENI.

Source material: peripheral blood. The V and J genes are TRBV18 and TRBJ1-6; no firm D call. The receptor was isolated from a human donor in a cohort sampled during active COVID-19. CDR3 loop: CASSPRENRRNSPLHF. CDR3 DNA sequence: TGTGCCAGCTCACCGAGGGAAAATAGGCGTAATTCACCCCTCCACTTT.